The next 24 T cell receptor beta chains were all read from a single sample in a study of identical twins. One entry per CDR3 protein, called by TCRdb with MiXCR from the 5' RACE reads. The sample contains 400,000 to 500,000 distinct CDR3 sequences, 13% to 15% of which appear only once. Another study also made use of these data, one on yellow fever vaccine responses in identical twins.

Sequencing used CD4+ T cells sorted from blood. Source of these receptors: a woman between 18 and 29 years old in good health.

This clonotype has at least ten counts. The chain combines TRBV11-2 with TRBJ2-2; TRBD1 might be the D (5 bases). The V end was cut by 2 bases, the J end by 1 base, with 5 bases between. Looked up from germline, CDR1 is SGHAT and CDR2 is FQNNGV. This CDR3 is 14 amino acids long. CDR3 residues: CASSLQGNTGELFF. CDR3 in DNA: TGTGCCAGCAGCTTACAGGGGAACACCGGGGAGCTGTTTTTT.

A few counts support this clonotype. The J gene is TRBJ2-1, the V gene TRBV19; D may be TRBD1 (5 bases). The CDR3 loop spans 13 amino acids. V dropped 3 bases and J dropped 8 bases, with 11 bases sitting between them. CDR1 is LNHDA, CDR2 SQIVND, per germline (reference sequence). DNA for the CDR3: TGTGCCAGTAGTATTCAGGGTGGGCATGAGCAGTTCTTC. Residues: CASSIQGGHEQFF.

The V call is TRBV7-9, the J call TRBJ2-7; no firm D call. Trimming stripped 4 bases from V and 3 bases from J, with 4 bases between. CDR1 and CDR2 (germline): SEHNR, FQNEAQ (reference sequence). The CDR3 has 11 amino acids. The CDR3 DNA follows: TGTGCCAGCAGCTGGGACTACGAGCAGTACTTC. It is translated as CASSWDYEQYF.

This clonotype occurred a few times. The genes are TRBV6-2 or TRBV6-3 and TRBJ1-2; no firm D call. V lost 2 bases and J 8 bases, leaving 9 bases between the germline ends. The germline CDR1 and CDR2 sequences are MNHEY and SVGEGT. CDR3 length equals 12 residues. CDR3 residues: CASSYAAGGYTF. As DNA, the CDR3 is TGTGCCAGCAGTTACGCGGCAGGCGGCTACACCTTC.

Only a few counts were recorded for this clonotype. J is TRBJ2-7 and V is TRBV6-5; D might be TRBD2 (7 bases). The CDR3 consists of 11 residues. In germline, CDR1 is MNHEY, CDR2 SVGAGI. V shed 0 bases and J shed 12 bases, with 9 bases lying between them. CDR3 residues: CASSYSGGLYF. The CDR3 nucleotides are TGTGCCAGCAGTTACTCGGGGGGGCTGTACTTC.

This chain uses TRBV28 with TRBJ2-4; perhaps TRBD2 as D (6 bases). V was pared by 1 base and J by 6 bases, with 7 bases between. From germline, CDR1 is MDHEN and CDR2 SYDVKM. This CDR3 has 13 residues. CDR3 sequence (DNA): TGTGCCAGCAGTTTATCCGGGAGAAACATTCAGTACTTC. This gives the protein CASSLSGRNIQYF.

CDR3 sequence reads: CASSARTGEFEKLFF. DNA of the CDR3: TGTGCCAGCAGCGCACGGACAGGAGAGTTCGAAAAACTGTTTTTT. The chain has TRBV7-2 and TRBJ1-4; 7 bases align to TRBD1. Germline CDR1 reads SGHTA; CDR2 reads FQGNSA. The CDR3 has 15 amino acids. With V trimmed by 5 bases and J by 8 bases, 11 bases remained unmatched.

This clonotype was picked up a small number of times. CDR3 nucleotide sequence: TGCAGTGCTAGAGATTTACGGCGGGGGGCTACAGATACGCAGTATTTT. Translated, it gives CSARDLRRGATDTQYF. V gene TRBV20-1 combines with J gene TRBJ2-3, with 8 bases identical to TRBD2. V trimming: 0 bases; J trimming: 3 bases; junction bases outside the gene matches: 8. Germline-derived CDR1 and CDR2 are DFQATT and SNEGSKA (reference sequence). The CDR3 runs to 16 residues.

This sequence joins TRBV5-1 and TRBJ1-6; D is uncertain. This CDR3 has 16 residues. V lost 2 bases and J lost 8, with 17 bases in between. CDR1 SGHRS and CDR2 YFSETQ come from the germline V gene. The DNA of the CDR3 is TGCGCCAGCAGCTTTTCATACGAGAATGGGGATTCACCCCTCCACTTT. The encoded protein is CASSFSYENGDSPLHF.

The CDR3 loop is CASSTTSGRTNEQFF. The DNA of the CDR3 is TGCGCCAGCAGCACCACTAGCGGGAGGACGAATGAGCAGTTCTTC. The chain uses TRBV5-1 and TRBJ2-1; 12 nucleotides align to TRBD2. Germline values: CDR1 SGHRS, CDR2 YFSETQ. This CDR3 comprises 15 residues. Losses at the gene ends were 4 bases for V and 7 bases for J; bases not matched to a gene: 6.

The V gene is TRBV5-4, the J gene TRBJ2-4; TRBD2 agrees at 11 bases. Trimming cost V 0 bases and J 0 bases; bases outside gene matches: 5. The CDR3 extends over 18 amino acids. Germline V gene lookup returns CDR1 SGHNT and CDR2 YYREEE (reference sequence). This CDR3 reads CASSLGGTSGIAKNIQYF. CDR3 bases: TGTGCCAGCAGCTTGGGTGGGACTAGCGGTATAGCCAAAAACATTCAGTACTTC.

The chain employs TRBV13 and TRBJ2-7; 8 nucleotides match TRBD1. This CDR3 region has 15 residues. V lost 2 bases and J lost 2; bases outside the gene matches: 5. CDR1 and CDR2 from the germline V gene are PRHDT and FYEKMQ (reference sequence). The chain's CDR3 is CASSLFSDRAYEQYF. CDR3 DNA sequence: TGTGCCAGCAGCTTATTCTCGGACAGGGCCTACGAGCAGTACTTC.

This clonotype was seen a handful of times. This CDR3 reads CSARRTGAGYEQYF. In DNA form, the CDR3 reads TGCAGTGCTAGAAGGACAGGGGCGGGCTACGAGCAGTACTTC. The chain carries TRBV20-1 and TRBJ2-7, with TRBD1 identical over 9 bases. There are 14 residues in the CDR3. Germline-derived CDR1 and CDR2 are DFQATT and SNEGSKA (reference sequence). J gave up 3 bases and V 2 bases, and 5 bases lay outside the gene matches.

There are a few counts of this clonotype. The chain combines TRBV20-1 with TRBJ1-2; 7 bases are a match to TRBD1. Germline V CDR1 and CDR2: DFQATT, SNEGSKA (reference sequence). CDR3 size: 15 residues. V dropped 0 bases and J dropped 4; count of bases not matched to a gene: 8. CDR3 region: CSARDQGGVGYGYTF. In DNA form, the CDR3 reads TGCAGTGCTAGAGATCAAGGGGGCGTTGGCTATGGCTACACCTTC.

This clonotype was detected many times. This sequence joins TRBV29-1 and TRBJ2-3, with D unclear. Trimming took 2 bases from V and 1 from J, leaving 4 bases between them. CDR3 size: 12 residues. From germline, CDR1 is SQVTM and CDR2 ANQGSEA. The CDR3 sequence is CSVETGTDTQYF. The CDR3 DNA is TGCAGCGTTGAAACCGGCACAGATACGCAGTATTTT.

The sample holds many counts of this clonotype. This chain joins TRBV10-1 and TRBJ2-1, with 13 nucleotides matching TRBD2. Germline-derived CDR1 and CDR2 are WNHNN and SYGVQD (reference sequence). V was pared by 6 bases and J by 10 bases, with 3 bases of the junction left unmatched. The CDR3 covers 13 residues. The CDR3 DNA reads TGCGCCAGCAGCTTACTAGCGGGAGGGGAGCAGTTCTTC. Protein product: CASSLLAGGEQFF.

In this sample, this clonotype turned up a few times. The chain employs TRBV12-3 or TRBV12-4 and TRBJ1-5; D remains unclear. The CDR3 runs to 14 residues. V was trimmed by 4 bases and J by 1 base, leaving 8 bases between them. CDR3 sequence (DNA): TGTGCCAGCAGTTCAAGGATGAGCAATCAGCCCCAGCATTTT. Protein: CASSSRMSNQPQHF.

This clonotype was seen a handful of times. As DNA, the CDR3 is TGTGCCAGCAGTGGACTAACGGGGGAGACTAGCACAGATACGCAGTATTTT. It codes for CASSGLTGETSTDTQYF. V usage is TRBV25-1 and J usage is TRBJ2-3; D is perhaps TRBD2 (6 bases). V was trimmed by 4 bases and J by 0 bases, leaving 17 bases between them. The CDR3 loop spans 17 amino acids. CDR1 and CDR2 (germline): MGHDK, SYGVNS. Combining the CDR3 with reference TRBV25-1 and TRBJ2-3 gives the whole variable domain EADIYQTPRYLVIGTGKKITLECSQTMGHDKMYWYQQDPGMELHLIHYSYGVNSTEKGDLSSESTVSRIRTEHFPLTLESARPSHTSQYLCASSGLTGETSTDTQYFGPGTRLTVL.

The CDR3 nucleotides are TGTGCCAGCAGCTTAGGCACTAGCGGGAGTTACAAAAACATTCAGTACTTC. It encodes CASSLGTSGSYKNIQYF. J is TRBJ2-4 and V is TRBV7-2; TRBD2 agrees at 11 bases. Germline trimming cut 1 base from V and 3 bases from J; bases unmatched to any gene: 5. The CDR3 has 17 residues. CDR1 SGHTA and CDR2 FQGNSA come from the germline V gene.

The CDR3 bases are TGCAGTGCTAGGTCTGAATCTAGCACAGATACGCAGTATTTT. Its protein product is CSARSESSTDTQYF. This chain connects TRBV20-1 to TRBJ2-3; D not resolved. Trimming removed 3 bases at V and 0 bases at J, with 10 bases between. This CDR3 is built from 14 residues. Germline V gives CDR1 DFQATT, CDR2 SNEGSKA (reference sequence).

This clonotype was detected a few times. The rearrangement joins TRBV20-1 to TRBJ2-1; TRBD2 matches at 8 bases. V lost 5 bases and J lost 5; bases outside the gene matches: 8. Germline V gives CDR1 DFQATT, CDR2 SNEGSKA (reference sequence). The CDR3 runs 14 residues. This chain's CDR3 is CSASGGGIHNEQFF. The CDR3 DNA follows: TGCAGTGCTTCCGGGGGGGGGATCCACAATGAGCAGTTCTTC.

The chain is built from TRBV7-2 and TRBJ2-4; D is possibly TRBD1 (6 bases). Trimming stripped 2 bases from V and 1 base from J, with 12 bases between. The CDR3 contains 16 residues. Per germline, CDR1 SGHTA and CDR2 FQGNSA. The CDR3 sequence is CASSLFLGQAKNIQYF. CDR3 sequence (DNA): TGTGCCAGCAGCTTATTTCTTGGACAGGCCAAAAACATTCAGTACTTC. Drawing the rest from reference TRBV7-2 and TRBJ2-4, the complete variable domain is GAGVSQSPSNKVTEKGKDVELRCDPISGHTALYWYRQSLGQGLEFLIYFQGNSAPDKSGLPSDRFSAERTGGSVSTLTIQRTQQEDSAVYLCASSLFLGQAKNIQYFGAGTRLSVL.

V is TRBV5-5 and J is TRBJ1-6; D unclear. Trimming shortened V by 0 bases and J by 9 bases, and 7 bases separated the two germline ends. CDR3 length: 13 residues. CDR1 and CDR2 (germline): SGHKS, YYEKEE (reference sequence). CDR3 nucleotide sequence: TGTGCCAGCAGCTTGGAAGGAATTTCACCCCTCCACTTT. This translates into CASSLEGISPLHF.

J is TRBJ2-7 and V is TRBV11-2; 10 nucleotides align to TRBD1. Germline CDR1 is SGHAT and CDR2 is FQNNGV. V was clipped by 1 base and J by 3 bases; unmatched bases: 12. The CDR3 loop spans 18 amino acids. CDR3 coding DNA: TGTGCCAGCAGCTTAGTCGACAACCGGGACAGGGGAATCTACGAGCAGTACTTC. It codes for CASSLVDNRDRGIYEQYF.